Reported below is one T cell receptor (beta chain). Its specificity is not known. Study donors comprised healthy, HIV-negative adults devoid of recent acute infection or vaccination. V was trimmed by 6 bases and J by 0 bases, leaving 6 bases between them. The CDR3 sequence is 13 residues long. Germline-derived CDR1 and CDR2 are SNHLY and FYNNEI. These data originate in a study of shared clonotypes between healthy human individuals. The overall study: The plates for each donor numbered three CD4 naive, three CD4 memory, two CD8 naive and one CD8 memory.

Clones were read by immunoSEQ multiplex PCR, and TCRdb kept only the in-frame ones, dropping some. The sample lists 640,000 or so clones; 72% were seen once. Study results and limitations: Expectations were that clonotype sharing among donors would be affected by sequencing depth. Limitation of the genetic and exposure-history diversity represented came from the few donors.

This clonotype originated in a woman in her twenties or thirties in good health. The sample was memory CD4+ T cells sorted from blood. Indicated subset: CD45RA-negative fraction. The chain has TRBV2 and TRBJ2-4, with D unresolved. The CDR3: CASRVLAKNIQYF. The CDR3 DNA follows: TGTGCCAGCAGGGTATTAGCCAAAAACATTCAGTACTTC.